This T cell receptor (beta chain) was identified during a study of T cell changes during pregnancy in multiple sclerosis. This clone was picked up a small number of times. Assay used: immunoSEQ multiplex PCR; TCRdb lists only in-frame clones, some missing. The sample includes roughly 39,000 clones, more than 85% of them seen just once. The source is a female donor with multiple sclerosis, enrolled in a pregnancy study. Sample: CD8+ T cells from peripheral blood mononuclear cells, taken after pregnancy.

DNA of the CDR3: TGTGCCAGCAGCCAAGAGTACAGCGGGAGGTCTACAGATACGCAGTATTTT. Encoded protein: CASSQEYSGRSTDTQYF. This chain connects TRBV7-3 to TRBJ2-3; 9 bases map to TRBD2. The CDR3 loop spans 17 amino acids. The junction had 12 bases not matched to a gene; V was cut back by 5 bases and J by 3 bases. Germline-derived CDR1 and CDR2 are SGHTA and FQGTGA.